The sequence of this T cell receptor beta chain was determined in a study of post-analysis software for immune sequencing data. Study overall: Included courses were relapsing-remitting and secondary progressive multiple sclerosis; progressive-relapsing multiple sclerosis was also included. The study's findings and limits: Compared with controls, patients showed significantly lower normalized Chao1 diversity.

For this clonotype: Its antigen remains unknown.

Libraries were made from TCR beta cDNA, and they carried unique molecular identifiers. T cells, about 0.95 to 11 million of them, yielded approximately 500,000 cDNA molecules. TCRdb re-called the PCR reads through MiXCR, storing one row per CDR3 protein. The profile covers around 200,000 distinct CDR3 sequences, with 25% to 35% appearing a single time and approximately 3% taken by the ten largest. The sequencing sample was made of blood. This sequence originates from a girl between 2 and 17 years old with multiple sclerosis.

CDR3 nucleotides: TGTGCCAGCAGTTTCCCGCTGAGACTAGCGGGTTCTAGCACAGATACGCAGTATTTT. Translation gives CASSFPLRLAGSSTDTQYF. This chain uses TRBV28 with TRBJ2-3; TRBD2 agrees at 10 bases. The trim removed 3 bases at V and 0 bases at J, leaving 12 bases unmatched. The CDR3 runs to 19 residues. The germline V gene has CDR1 MDHEN and CDR2 SYDVKM.